This T cell receptor beta chain originates from a study of T-cell memory formation after mild COVID-19. Across the study: TCR clusters were largely donor specific.

A remark on this clonotype: Its specificity is not known.

TCRdb fed the 5' RACE reads into MiXCR, producing one record per CDR3 protein. The sample includes some 320,000 distinct CDR3 sequences, roughly 15% of them seen just once. Overall study results and limits: For contracting clones, CD4+ ones sat mainly in CM and EM, CD8+ in EMRA. CD4/CD8 balance characterized clones contracting day 15 to 85, and CD4+ skew characterized later expanders. Prior to infection, memory already included some responding clones, suggesting cross-reactive memory joined.

The V gene's germline CDR1 is SGHVS and CDR2 FQNEAQ. Trimming cost V 3 bases and J 5 bases, with 7 bases left between them. CDR3 length: 12 residues. The sequence was collected from a man aged 18 to 29 who had mild COVID-19 (a few samples of this study predate the infection). Cell type and time point are not known. V usage is TRBV7-8 and J usage is TRBJ2-5; D is uncertain. Material: PBMCs or a T cell subset sorted from them (not recorded which). This CDR3 reads CASSFLWETQYF. The CDR3 coding sequence is TGTGCCAGCAGCTTCTTATGGGAGACCCAGTACTTC.